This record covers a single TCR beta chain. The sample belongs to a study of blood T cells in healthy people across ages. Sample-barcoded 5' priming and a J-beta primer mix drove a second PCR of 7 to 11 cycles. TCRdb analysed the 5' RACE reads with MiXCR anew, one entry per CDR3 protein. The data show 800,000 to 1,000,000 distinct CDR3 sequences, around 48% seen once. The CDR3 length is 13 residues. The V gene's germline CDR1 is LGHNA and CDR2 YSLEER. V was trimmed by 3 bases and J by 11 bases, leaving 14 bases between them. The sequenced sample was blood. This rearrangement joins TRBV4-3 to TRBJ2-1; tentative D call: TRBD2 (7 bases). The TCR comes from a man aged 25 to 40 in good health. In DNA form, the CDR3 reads TGCGCCAGCAGCCACGAGGGGGGGGATAAGCAGTTCTTC. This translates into CASSHEGGDKQFF.